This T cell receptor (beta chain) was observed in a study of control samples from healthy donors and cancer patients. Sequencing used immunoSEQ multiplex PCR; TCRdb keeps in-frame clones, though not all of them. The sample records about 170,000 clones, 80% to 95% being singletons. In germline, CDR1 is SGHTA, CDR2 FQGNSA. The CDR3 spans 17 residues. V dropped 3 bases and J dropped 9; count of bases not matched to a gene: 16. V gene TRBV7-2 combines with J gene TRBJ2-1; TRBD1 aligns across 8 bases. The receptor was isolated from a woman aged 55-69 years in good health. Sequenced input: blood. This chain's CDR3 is CASSFLGQGKARGEQFF. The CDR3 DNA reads TGTGCCAGCAGCTTCCTAGGACAGGGTAAGGCCCGGGGTGAGCAGTTCTTC.